This T cell receptor beta chain was captured in a study of T cell responses to AZD1222 COVID-19 vaccine. This CDR3 is 15 amino acids long. V shed 6 bases, J shed 6 bases, and the junction held 6 bases outside the gene matches. Germline loops: CDR1 MRHNA, CDR2 SNTAGT. The repertoire was sequenced with immunoSEQ multiplex PCR; TCRdb's copy has only in-frame clones and lacks some. This table holds about 130,000 clones, approximately 90% found once. To note about this clone: What it binds is unknown.

Whole-study findings and limits: Researchers took repertoire samples only after the peak T cell response had come. Mapped onto spike, vaccine-associated CD4 TCRs spanned it and were dominant at 160-218 and 743-854. Among the donors, most were white British and more were female, and clonal diversity was possibly underestimated.

The sequence was obtained from an adult in good health. This rearrangement joins TRBV6-4 to TRBJ2-1; 12 nucleotides agree with TRBD2. The sequenced sample was peripheral blood, obtained on day 0 of AZD1222 vaccination. The DNA for the CDR3 is TGTGCCAGCAGACAGGCTAGCGGGGGGGCCAATGAGCAGTTCTTC. It yields the protein CASRQASGGANEQFF.